One and the same sample provided the 14 T cell receptor beta chains below, sequenced in a study of T cells in Graves' hyperthyroidism and ophthalmopathy. TCR beta CDR3 regions were amplified from RNA transcripts. In the first-round RT-PCR of the TCR CDR3, the HTBI primer set was used. TCRdb reprocessed the multiplex PCR reads via MiXCR and lists one record per CDR3 protein. The sample lists about 560,000 distinct CDR3 sequences, over 15% occurring once. Sequenced input: blood. The source of these receptors is a woman between 18 and 29 years old with Graves' hyperthyroidism.

With respect to this clonotype: One junction end disagrees with the germline gene, perhaps due to a read error. The chain combines TRBV28 with TRBJ2-1; TRBD2 matches at 11 bases. CDR3 size: 16 residues. Germline CDR1 and CDR2: MDHEN and SYDVKM. The CDR3 DNA is TGCGCCAGCAGCCAACTAGCGGGAGCCTCCTACAATGAGCAGTTCTTC. Translated: CASSQLAGASYNEQFF.

The chain employs TRBV7-2 and TRBJ1-2; a possible D gene is TRBD1 (5 bases). Germline V gives CDR1 SGHTA, CDR2 FQGNSA. The V and J ends lost 5 bases and 7 bases respectively, with 17 bases between them. This CDR3 comprises 14 residues. Here the CDR3 reads CASSPEGWGSGYTF. The CDR3 DNA sequence: TGTGCCAGCAGCCCAGAGGGGTGGGGAAGTGGCTACACCTTC. Using reference TRBV7-2 and TRBJ1-2 for the parts outside the CDR3, the full variable domain is GAGVSQSPSNKVTEKGKDVELRCDPISGHTALYWYRQSLGQGLEFLIYFQGNSAPDKSGLPSDRFSAERTGGSVSTLTIQRTQQEDSAVYLCASSPEGWGSGYTFGSGTRLTVV.

This clonotype was seen at least ten times. J is TRBJ1-4 and V is TRBV27; the D is unclear. CDR1 and CDR2 (germline): MNHEY, SMNVEV (reference sequence). The ends were cut back, 6 bases at V and 4 bases at J, with 12 bases in the middle. CDR3 length: 14 residues. Here the CDR3 DNA reads TGTGCCAGCAGCCGACTGGGTGGTAATGAAAAACTGTTTTTT. Translating it yields CASSRLGGNEKLFF.

The chain carries TRBV27 and TRBJ2-7, with 9 bases matching TRBD1. The CDR3 covers 15 residues. CDR1 and CDR2 from the germline V gene are MNHEY and SMNVEV (reference sequence). Trimming removed 0 bases from V and 6 bases from J; junction bases left unmatched: 6. The CDR3 protein is CASSLSWGQGGEQYF. The CDR3 DNA follows: TGTGCCAGCAGTTTATCCTGGGGACAGGGCGGCGAGCAGTACTTC.

In this sample, this clonotype turned up many times. CDR3 sequence: CSARDPAQAQHF. CDR3 nucleotides: TGCAGTGCTAGAGATCCGGCGCAGGCCCAGCATTTT. This sequence joins TRBV20-1 and TRBJ1-5, with unresolved D. This CDR3 spans 12 amino acids. V was trimmed by 0 bases and J by 11 bases, leaving 11 bases between them. CDR1 DFQATT and CDR2 SNEGSKA come from the germline V gene (reference sequence).

In this sample, this clonotype turned up many times. This chain joins TRBV12-3 or TRBV12-4 and TRBJ1-2, with 7 bases lining up with TRBD1. V shed 3 bases and J 4 bases; nucleotides not matched to a gene: 5. The length of the CDR3 is 14 residues. The CDR3 protein is CASSFWDSFYGYTF. The CDR3 coding sequence is TGTGCCAGCAGTTTTTGGGACAGCTTCTATGGCTACACCTTC.

This clonotype was seen repeatedly, ten times or more. V is TRBV24-1 and J is TRBJ2-1, with TRBD2 matching over 9 bases. V shed 4 bases, J shed 2 bases, and the junction held 5 bases outside the gene matches. This CDR3 contains 16 residues. Germline CDR1 reads KGHDR; CDR2 reads SFDVKD. The CDR3 DNA reads as TGTGCCACCAGTGACGGGGGACTAGCAGCCTACAATGAGCAGTTCTTC. Translation gives CATSDGGLAAYNEQFF.

This chain uses TRBV25-1 with TRBJ2-3; D gene unclear. Germline V CDR1 and CDR2: MGHDK, SYGVNS. This CDR3 is built from 11 residues. V was shortened by 3 bases and J by 9 bases, with 7 bases between the two germline ends. The chain's CDR3 is CASSDWYTQYF. Written as DNA, the CDR3 is TGTGCCAGCAGTGATTGGTACACGCAGTATTTT.

This clonotype has a count of ten or more. CDR3 coding DNA: TGTGCCAGCAGCTTAGCGGCCGCCCATGGCTACACCTTC. This sequence encodes CASSLAAAHGYTF. The chain couples TRBV13 to TRBJ1-2; the D is unclear. Trimming shortened V by 1 base and J by 6 bases, and 9 bases separated the two germline ends. Germline lookup yields CDR1 PRHDT and CDR2 FYEKMQ (reference sequence). The CDR3 has 13 amino acids.

The DNA for the CDR3 is TGCAGTGCTAGAGATTCAGGGCAAGAGACCCAGTACTTC. The encoded protein is CSARDSGQETQYF. The gene calls are TRBV20-1 and TRBJ2-5; D might be TRBD1 (5 bases). The V end was cut by 0 bases, the J end by 2 bases, with 7 bases between. Germline CDR1 DFQATT, CDR2 SNEGSKA (reference sequence). The CDR3 is made up of 13 amino acids.

This clonotype was seen more than once but under ten times. V and J are TRBV5-1 and TRBJ2-5, with 9 bases identical to TRBD2. CDR3 length equals 17 residues. Germline V gene sequence: CDR1 SGHRS, CDR2 YFSETQ. J lost 5 bases, V lost 1 base, and 12 bases had no gene match. CDR3 DNA: TGCGCCAGCAGCTTGAACCTTAGGAGCGGGGGGTTCGAGACCCAGTACTTC. This codes for CASSLNLRSGGFETQYF.

This clonotype came up once. The V call is TRBV7-3, the J call TRBJ2-3; TRBD2 matches at 13 bases. This CDR3 has 14 amino acids. The germline CDR1 and CDR2 sequences are SGHTA and FQGTGA. V shed 8 bases, J shed 3 bases, and the junction held 2 bases outside the gene matches. The CDR3 protein is CASELAGGTDTQYF. In DNA form, the CDR3 reads TGTGCCAGCGAACTAGCGGGAGGGACAGATACGCAGTATTTT.

In its sample, this clonotype was seen a few times. This chain connects TRBV20-1 to TRBJ1-3; D is unclear. Germline CDR1 DFQATT, CDR2 SNEGSKA (reference sequence). Trimming stripped 0 bases from V and 0 bases from J, with 12 bases between. The CDR3 is 16 amino acids. This CDR3 reads CSARDQSGSSGNTIYF. CDR3 DNA sequence: TGCAGTGCTAGAGATCAGAGCGGAAGCTCTGGAAACACCATATATTTT.

This clonotype came up a few times. The chain links TRBV12-3 or TRBV12-4 to TRBJ2-6; unclear D gene. This CDR3 has 16 amino acids. The CDR3 is CAVLEAVSSGANVLTF. In nucleotides, the CDR3 is TGTGCTGTTCTCGAGGCGGTGAGCTCTGGGGCCAACGTCCTGACTTTC.